This TCR beta chain was recovered during a study of a mutant IDH1 vaccine in newly diagnosed glioma. Background on the study: Initiation of the vaccine course occurred 4-6 weeks after radiotherapy alone, or alongside temozolomide cycles.

The CDR3 has 15 amino acids. V was clipped by 6 bases and J by 3 bases; unmatched bases: 8. Germline V lookup: CDR1 MNHEY, CDR2 SVGAGI. Profiling relied on immunoSEQ multiplex PCR, and the TCRdb table lists in-frame clones only, not all of them. Among 68,000 or so clones listed, approximately 88% were seen once. Described time point: week 35, safety follow-up. With topical imiquimod, each dose of the vaccine consisted of 300 ug of mutant IDH1 20-mer peptide. A remark on this clone: Its antigen is unknown.

The starting material was PBMCs, obtained from a glioma patient whose treatment included an IDH1 peptide vaccine. V is TRBV6-5 and J is TRBJ1-3; 7 bases match TRBD1. This clonotype was sampled from a man aged 18-30 years with glioma. CDR3 amino acids: CASSGGQDGGNTIYF. As DNA, the CDR3 is TGTGCCAGCAGCGGCGGACAGGACGGTGGAAACACCATATATTTT.